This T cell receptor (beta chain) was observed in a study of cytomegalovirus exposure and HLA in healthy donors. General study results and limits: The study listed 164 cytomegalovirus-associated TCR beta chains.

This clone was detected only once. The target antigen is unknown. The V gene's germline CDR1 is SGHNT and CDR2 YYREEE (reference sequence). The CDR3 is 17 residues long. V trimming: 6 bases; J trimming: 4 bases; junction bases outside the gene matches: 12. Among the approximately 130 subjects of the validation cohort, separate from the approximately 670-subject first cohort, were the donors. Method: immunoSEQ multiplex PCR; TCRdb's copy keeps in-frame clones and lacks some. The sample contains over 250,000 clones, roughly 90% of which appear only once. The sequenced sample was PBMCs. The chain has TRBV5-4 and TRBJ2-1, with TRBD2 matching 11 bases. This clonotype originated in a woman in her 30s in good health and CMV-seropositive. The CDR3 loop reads CASTKQGTSGGYNEQFF. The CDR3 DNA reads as TGTGCCAGCACCAAGCAGGGGACTAGCGGAGGGTACAATGAGCAGTTCTTC.